The 27 T cell receptor beta chains listed next were all sequenced from one sample in a study of cytomegalovirus exposure and HLA in healthy donors. With 60 Vbeta and 13 Jbeta primers, the PCR was carried out. This table comes from immunoSEQ multiplex PCR, and its TCRdb copy is limited to in-frame clones, with some not included. This table holds more than 150,000 clones, roughly four fifths found once. The sequenced material came from PBMCs. These receptors were taken from a man over 45 in good health and CMV-seronegative.

The rearrangement uses TRBV19 and TRBJ2-7, with D possibly TRBD2 on 6 matching bases. Looked up from germline, CDR1 is LNHDA and CDR2 is SQIVND (reference sequence). Trimming removed 4 bases from V and 1 base from J, with 14 bases in between. The CDR3 is 15 amino acids. The CDR3 here is CASSTRDWRSYEQYF. DNA of the CDR3: TGTGCCAGTAGTACCCGGGACTGGCGTTCCTACGAGCAGTACTTC.

This clone appeared a single time. The chain combines TRBV7-2 with TRBJ2-6, with D possibly TRBD1 on 5 matching bases. The ends were cut back, 5 bases at V and 0 bases at J, with 11 bases in the middle. This CDR3 contains 16 residues. Germline V gene data show CDR1 as SGHTA and CDR2 as FQGNSA. The CDR3 here is CASSPTAFSGANVLTF. DNA of the CDR3: TGTGCCAGCAGCCCGACAGCCTTCTCTGGGGCCAACGTCCTGACTTTC.

The V gene is TRBV4-1, the J gene TRBJ1-3, with D unresolved. CDR1 and CDR2 (germline): MGHRA, YSYEKL. Trimming took off 1 base at V and 1 base at J, with 11 bases between the two ends. The CDR3 runs 16 residues. CDR3 DNA sequence: TGCGCCAGCAGCCAAGTTACGGTCGCGTCTGGAAACACCATATATTTT. It codes for CASSQVTVASGNTIYF.

This clone appeared once. This sequence joins TRBV7-2 and TRBJ2-2; 7 bases match TRBD1. Germline CDR1 is SGHTA and CDR2 is FQGNSA. V gave up 7 bases and J gave up 1 base; unmatched junction bases: 6. CDR3 length equals 15 residues. CDR3 coding DNA: TGTGCCAGCACCCCCAGGGGGTTGAACACCGGGGAGCTGTTTTTT. It translates to CASTPRGLNTGELFF.

J is TRBJ1-1 and V is TRBV7-9, with D perhaps matching TRBD1 (5 bases). From germline, CDR1 is SEHNR and CDR2 FQNEAQ (reference sequence). Trimming took 5 bases from V and 0 from J, leaving 10 bases between them. CDR3 length: 14 residues. The DNA for the CDR3 is TGTGCCAGCAGCCAACGGACACTGAACACTGAAGCTTTCTTT. This codes for CASSQRTLNTEAFF. The full variable domain, in which reference TRBV7-9 and TRBJ1-1 provide the parts outside the CDR3, is DTGVSQNPRHKITKRGQNVTFRCDPISEHNRLYWYRQTLGQGPEFLTYFQNEAQLEKSRLLSDRFSAERPKGSFSTLEIQRTEQGDSAMYLCASSQRTLNTEAFFGQGTRLTVV.

The rearrangement joins TRBV6-5 to TRBJ1-6; TRBD1 matches 7 bases. The germline V gene encodes CDR1 MNHEY and CDR2 SVGAGI. This CDR3 is built from 15 residues. V trimming: 0 bases; J trimming: 14 bases; junction bases outside the gene matches: 10. The CDR3 bases are TGTGCCAGCAGTTACTCGAGGGACAGTCGTCCGGCCCTCCACTTT. This translates into CASSYSRDSRPALHF.

This chain connects TRBV7-2 to TRBJ1-2, with TRBD1 identical over 7 bases. Germline assignment: CDR1 SGHTA and CDR2 FQGNSA. Germline trimming cut 4 bases from V and 8 bases from J; bases unmatched to any gene: 7. The CDR3 is made up of 13 amino acids. CDR3 nucleotides: TGTGCCAGCAGCTCCGCAGGGGGATACGGCTACACCTTC. Protein sequence: CASSSAGGYGYTF.

This clone has just a few counts. This chain joins TRBV4-3 and TRBJ1-2; TRBD1 matches at 7 bases. This CDR3 comprises 13 residues. After removal of 3 bases from V and 8 bases from J, the junction contained 6 bases not matched to a gene. CDR1 and CDR2 from the germline V gene are LGHNA and YSLEER. The CDR3 sequence: CASSQANRGGYTF. CDR3 in DNA: TGCGCCAGCAGCCAGGCCAACAGGGGCGGCTACACCTTC.

Turning to this clone: Other DNA sequences in this sample translate to the same CDR3. V gene TRBV7-9 combines with J gene TRBJ1-6; 10 bases line up with TRBD1. The germline V gene has CDR1 SEHNR and CDR2 FQNEAQ (reference sequence). The V segment lost 2 bases and the J segment 8 bases; nucleotides outside the gene matches: 3. The CDR3 runs to 15 residues. CDR3 in amino acids: CASSLKGTGDSPLHF. As DNA, the CDR3 is TGTGCCAGCAGCTTAAAGGGGACAGGGGATTCACCCCTCCACTTT.

This chain uses TRBV7-3 with TRBJ2-3; 11 bases align to TRBD2. The CDR3 runs to 18 residues. Germline lookup yields CDR1 SGHTA and CDR2 FQGTGA. V shed 5 bases, J shed 2 bases, and the junction held 12 bases outside the gene matches. The CDR3, as DNA: TGTGCCAGCAGCCCCGGACTAGCGGGCGCCCTGATCACAGATACGCAGTATTTT. This codes for CASSPGLAGALITDTQYF.

The chain carries TRBV18 and TRBJ2-3; 9 bases are a match to TRBD2. The germline V gene has CDR1 KGHSH and CDR2 LQKENI. The CDR3 is 15 residues long. Losses at the gene ends were 0 bases for V and 4 bases for J; bases not matched to a gene: 2. CDR3 sequence (DNA): TGTGCCAGCTCACCACCTAGCGGGAGCTCAGATACGCAGTATTTT. Translating it yields CASSPPSGSSDTQYF.

This chain joins TRBV27 and TRBJ2-3; unclear D gene. Germline V CDR1 and CDR2: MNHEY, SMNVEV (reference sequence). This CDR3 has 12 amino acids. The germline V and J ends were trimmed by 2 bases and 5 bases, with 5 bases remaining between them. CDR3 coding DNA: TGTGCCAGCAGTTTACTCGGAGATACGCAGTATTTT. Amino acids: CASSLLGDTQYF.

The chain employs TRBV5-6 and TRBJ2-2; possibly TRBD1 for D (6 bases). Germline V gene lookup returns CDR1 SGHDT and CDR2 YYEEEE. This CDR3 is built from 14 residues. The germline V and J ends were trimmed by 3 bases and 4 bases, with 10 bases remaining between them. The DNA of the CDR3 is TGTGCCAGCAGCTCCGGGACAACCACCGGGGAGCTGTTTTTT. Translation gives CASSSGTTTGELFF.

This clone was counted only a few times. The chain uses TRBV4-1 and TRBJ2-7; 7 nucleotides match TRBD1. CDR1 and CDR2 (germline): MGHRA, YSYEKL. The CDR3 totals 15 residues. The V segment lost 1 base and the J segment 2 bases; nucleotides outside the gene matches: 5. As DNA, the CDR3 is TGCGCCAGCAGCCAAGTCCCGGGACAGACCTACGAGCAGTACTTC. Its protein product is CASSQVPGQTYEQYF.

The chain employs TRBV7-8 and TRBJ2-3; D is uncertain. There are 13 residues in the CDR3. Per the germline V gene, CDR1 is SGHVS and CDR2 is FQNEAQ. The V end lost 5 bases, the J end lost 1 base, and 7 bases lay between the germline ends. CDR3 bases: TGTGCCAGCAGCCCTAGACGCACAGATACGCAGTATTTT. This sequence encodes CASSPRRTDTQYF.

This clone occurred once. This chain links TRBV15 with TRBJ2-7, with 7 positions matching TRBD2. J was trimmed by 0 bases and V by 1 base; bases with no gene match: 9. Germline V gene lookup returns CDR1 LNHNV and CDR2 YYDKDF (reference sequence). CDR3 length: 17 residues. CDR3 in amino acids: CATSRVKGSGASYEQYF. The CDR3 DNA sequence: TGTGCCACCAGCAGAGTCAAAGGGAGCGGGGCCTCCTACGAGCAGTACTTC.

The chain carries TRBV27 and TRBJ1-4; tentatively, D is TRBD1 (6 bases). Per the germline V gene, CDR1 is MNHEY and CDR2 is SMNVEV (reference sequence). The CDR3 sequence is 14 residues long. Trimming pared 8 bases from V and 8 bases from J, leaving 18 bases between. The DNA of the CDR3 is TGTGCCAGCCGGGGGGCGGGGTTAGGCGAAAAACTGTTTTTT. Protein: CASRGAGLGEKLFF.

V gene TRBV7-2 combines with J gene TRBJ2-1; maybe TRBD2 (7 bases). Germline CDR1 and CDR2: SGHTA and FQGNSA. CDR3 size: 16 residues. V shed 5 bases and J shed 4 bases, with 18 bases lying between them. This CDR3 reads CASSPTGGSLYNEQFF. The CDR3 DNA follows: TGTGCCAGCAGCCCGACAGGCGGGAGTCTATACAATGAGCAGTTCTTC.

The rearrangement links TRBV28 to TRBJ1-4; no reliable D call. This CDR3 is built from 14 residues. Trimming took off 2 bases at V and 8 bases at J, with 12 bases between the two ends. The germline V gene encodes CDR1 MDHEN and CDR2 SYDVKM. The CDR3 sequence: CASSLVVPREKLFF. CDR3 sequence (DNA): TGTGCCAGCAGTTTAGTAGTCCCGAGGGAAAAACTGTTTTTT. Full variable domain (remainder filled in from reference TRBV28 and TRBJ1-4): DVKVTQSSRYLVKRTGEKVFLECVQDMDHENMFWYRQDPGLGLRLIYFSYDVKMKEKGDIPEGYSVSREKKERFSLILESASTNQTSMYLCASSLVVPREKLFFGSGTQLSVL.

DNA of the CDR3: TGTGCCAGCAGCTCCTTCTTTCTGGCGGGAGAGTACGAGCAGTACTTC. Translation gives CASSSFFLAGEYEQYF. The chain couples TRBV11-2 to TRBJ2-7, with 7 bases identical to TRBD2. Germline CDR1 is SGHAT and CDR2 is FQNNGV. CDR3 length: 16 residues. With V trimmed by 4 bases and J by 4 bases, 13 bases remained unmatched.

The chain joins TRBV6-6 to TRBJ1-1; maybe TRBD1 (6 bases). V shed 7 bases and J shed 3 bases, with 15 bases lying between them. CDR1 is MNHNY and CDR2 is SVGAGI in the germline V gene (reference sequence). The CDR3 has 14 residues. The CDR3 DNA reads as TGTGCCAGCATGACCAAGGGGGATTACACTGAAGCTTTCTTT. Translating gives CASMTKGDYTEAFF.

The chain recombines TRBV30 with TRBJ2-1, with 7 bases matching TRBD2. This CDR3 is built from 14 residues. After removal of 0 bases from V and 7 bases from J, the junction contained 6 bases not matched to a gene. In germline, CDR1 is GTSNPN, CDR2 SVGIG (reference sequence). CDR3 residues: CAWSVAGVRNEQFF. The DNA of the CDR3 is TGTGCCTGGAGTGTTGCGGGAGTTCGGAATGAGCAGTTCTTC.

The J gene is TRBJ2-5, the V gene TRBV5-1; 7 nucleotides line up with TRBD1. Trimming removed 4 bases from V and 2 bases from J; junction bases left unmatched: 5. The CDR3 runs to 14 residues. Germline V gene data show CDR1 as SGHRS and CDR2 as YFSETQ. The CDR3, as DNA: TGCGCCAGCAGCCCACAGGGGCCACAAGAGACCCAGTACTTC. It translates to CASSPQGPQETQYF.

The CDR3 sequence: CASSLPGERVYNEQFF. CDR3 coding DNA: TGTGCCAGTAGCCTGCCGGGGGAAAGGGTCTACAATGAGCAGTTCTTC. The chain uses TRBV19 and TRBJ2-1; possible D gene TRBD2, 6 bases. CDR1 and CDR2 from the germline V gene are LNHDA and SQIVND (reference sequence). The V and J ends lost 6 bases and 3 bases respectively, with 18 bases between them. The CDR3 covers 16 residues.

The CDR3: CASSSGGGREAFF. CDR3 bases: TGTGCCAGCAGCTCGGGTGGGGGCCGTGAAGCTTTCTTT. This chain links TRBV11-3 with TRBJ1-1, with a possible D match to TRBD1 (6 bases). CDR3 length: 13 residues. Germline lookup yields CDR1 SGHNT and CDR2 YENEEA. Trimming took 4 bases from V and 7 from J, leaving 13 bases between them.

This chain connects TRBV15 to TRBJ2-5; TRBD1 aligns across 8 bases. The CDR3 runs to 15 residues. Germline V gives CDR1 LNHNV, CDR2 YYDKDF (reference sequence). Trimming removed 5 bases from V and 2 bases from J; junction bases left unmatched: 7. The CDR3 here is CATSRPGTGQETQYF. The CDR3 DNA sequence: TGTGCCACCAGCCGGCCCGGGACAGGACAAGAGACCCAGTACTTC.

The chain uses TRBV7-9 and TRBJ1-6; D gene uncertain. Trimming cost V 7 bases and J 0 bases, with 13 bases left between them. Germline V lookup: CDR1 SEHNR, CDR2 FQNEAQ (reference sequence). This CDR3 comprises 16 residues. DNA of the CDR3: TGTGCCAGCATGATCACCAGGCTCTCCTATAATTCACCCCTCCACTTT. Amino acid sequence: CASMITRLSYNSPLHF.